Below, 28 T cell receptor beta chains from the same sample are listed, as sequenced in a study of radiation and T cells in renal cell carcinoma. Profiled with immunoSEQ multiplex PCR; TCRdb holds only in-frame clones, not every one. The sample gives some 120,000 clones, approximately 80% of which show up once; around 3% is in the top ten. Stated time point: baseline pretreatment blood. Treatment given: 15 Gy SBRT to primary tumor, nephrectomy 4 weeks later. The input for sequencing was blood, taken from a patient whose treatment included radiotherapy and nephrectomy. These receptors came from a woman aged 55 to 70 with renal cell carcinoma.

This clone was detected a few times. The genes are TRBV27 and TRBJ2-1; no clear D gene. The germline V gene has CDR1 MNHEY and CDR2 SMNVEV (reference sequence). The CDR3 has 13 amino acids. Trimming cost V 7 bases and J 2 bases, with 9 bases left between them. The CDR3 DNA reads as TGTGCCAGCAAGTTGATACCCTACAATGAGCAGTTCTTC. It encodes CASKLIPYNEQFF.

The V and J genes are TRBV10-3 and TRBJ1-1; D is uncertain. The CDR3 sequence is 14 residues long. V was cut by 3 bases and J by 2 bases, with 10 bases left in between. Germline V gene lookup returns CDR1 ENHRY and CDR2 SYGVKD. The CDR3 DNA reads TGTGCCATCAGTGACCCGAAAACCAACACTGAAGCTTTCTTT. Translation: CAISDPKTNTEAFF.

The chain is built from TRBV9 and TRBJ2-1, with D possibly matching TRBD1 (6 bases). V was cut by 0 bases and J by 5 bases, with 9 bases left in between. CDR1 and CDR2 (germline): SGDLS, YYNGEE. The CDR3 loop spans 14 amino acids. The CDR3 bases are TGTGCCAGCAGCGTAGCTCCAGGGGACAATGAGCAGTTCTTC. This codes for CASSVAPGDNEQFF.

This chain uses TRBV7-2 with TRBJ2-5; D not certain. The length of the CDR3 is 11 residues. Looked up from germline, CDR1 is SGHTA and CDR2 is FQGNSA. The germline V and J ends were trimmed by 5 bases and 1 base, with 2 bases remaining between them. The CDR3 region is CASSPQETQYF. The CDR3 coding sequence is TGTGCCAGCAGCCCCCAAGAGACCCAGTACTTC.

The genes are TRBV19 and TRBJ2-1, with a possible D match to TRBD2 (6 bases). The V and J ends lost 6 bases and 0 bases respectively, with 21 bases between them. Looked up from germline, CDR1 is LNHDA and CDR2 is SQIVND (reference sequence). The CDR3 length is 18 residues. CDR3 DNA: TGTGCCAGTAGCCGACCCTACCTCGGGAGAGACTCCTACAATGAGCAGTTCTTC. Amino acids: CASSRPYLGRDSYNEQFF.

This sequence joins TRBV6-6 and TRBJ2-7, with D perhaps TRBD1 (5 bases). The CDR3 covers 14 residues. Germline CDR1 MNHNY, CDR2 SVGAGI (reference sequence). The ends were cut back, 8 bases at V and 4 bases at J, with 18 bases in the middle. The CDR3, as DNA: TGTGCCAGCTCTCCGACAGACTCTCTTTACGAGCAGTACTTC. Translating gives CASSPTDSLYEQYF.

V is TRBV9 and J is TRBJ1-1; possible D gene TRBD1, 5 bases. CDR3 length: 16 amino acids. Trimming shortened V by 2 bases and J by 0 bases, and 14 bases separated the two germline ends. Germline lookup yields CDR1 SGDLS and CDR2 YYNGEE. The chain's CDR3 is CASSVGGDLMNTEAFF. Here the CDR3 DNA reads TGTGCCAGCAGCGTTGGCGGGGACCTCATGAACACTGAAGCTTTCTTT. The whole variable domain, remainder taken from reference TRBV9 and TRBJ1-1, is DSGVTQTPKHLITATGQRVTLRCSPRSGDLSVYWYQQSLDQGLQFLIQYYNGEERAKGNILERFSAQQFPDLHSELNLSSLELGDSALYFCASSVGGDLMNTEAFFGQGTRLTVV.

This clone appeared a single time. The chain has TRBV4-3 and TRBJ1-1, with D unclear. Germline CDR1 and CDR2: LGHNA and YSLEER. The V end lost 4 bases, the J end lost 5 bases, and 20 bases lay between the germline ends. CDR3 size: 16 residues. Written as DNA, the CDR3 is TGCGCCAGCAGCCTCTTTGGAGCTCCCTCGGAGACTGAAGCTTTCTTT. Translating gives CASSLFGAPSETEAFF.

This clone was recorded a few times. The genes are TRBV19 and TRBJ2-7; TRBD1 aligns across 9 bases. V shed 5 bases, J shed 2 bases, and the junction held 4 bases outside the gene matches. This CDR3 contains 14 residues. The germline V gene encodes CDR1 LNHDA and CDR2 SQIVND (reference sequence). CDR3 protein: CASSPGTGTYEQYF. For the CDR3, the DNA is TGTGCCAGTAGTCCGGGGACAGGGACCTACGAGCAGTACTTC. Supplemented by reference TRBV19 and TRBJ2-7, the full variable domain reads DGGITQSPKYLFRKEGQNVTLSCEQNLNHDAMYWYRQDPGQGLRLIYYSQIVNDFQKGDIAEGYSVSREKKESFPLTVTSAQKNPTAFYLCASSPGTGTYEQYFGPGTRLTVT.

This clone was observed a few times. The gene calls are TRBV18 and TRBJ1-1; TRBD1 might be the D (6 bases). Trimming shortened V by 1 base and J by 7 bases, and 13 bases separated the two germline ends. This CDR3 has 14 amino acids. Germline CDR1 and CDR2: KGHSH and LQKENI. CDR3 nucleotide sequence: TGTGCCAGCTCACCACTCCGACAGGACTTTGAAGCTTTCTTT. Protein product: CASSPLRQDFEAFF. The whole variable domain, remainder taken from reference TRBV18 and TRBJ1-1, is NAGVMQNPRHLVRRRGQEARLRCSPMKGHSHVYWYRQLPEEGLKFMVYLQKENIIDESGMPKERFSAEFPKEGPSILRIQQVVRGDSAAYFCASSPLRQDFEAFFGQGTRLTVV.

The chain uses TRBV7-8 and TRBJ1-1; D might be TRBD1 (5 bases). From germline, CDR1 is SGHVS and CDR2 FQNEAQ. The CDR3 has 12 amino acids. V was trimmed by 3 bases and J by 12 bases, leaving 14 bases between them. The CDR3 DNA reads TGTGCCAGCAGCTTCTCGGCGGGGGTGCCTTTCTTT. This encodes CASSFSAGVPFF.

The chain is built from TRBV6-5 and TRBJ1-2, with TRBD1 matching over 7 bases. Germline CDR1 is MNHEY and CDR2 is SVGAGI. The trim removed 6 bases at V and 4 bases at J, leaving 8 bases unmatched. There are 14 residues in the CDR3. The CDR3 loop is CASRLRGSFYGYTF. CDR3 nucleotide sequence: TGTGCCAGCAGGCTCAGGGGGTCCTTCTATGGCTACACCTTC.

The chain employs TRBV11-2 and TRBJ2-7, with TRBD2 identical over 8 bases. CDR1 is SGHAT, CDR2 FQNNGV, per germline. Unmatched junction bases numbered 8, after V lost 3 bases and J lost 4 bases. The CDR3 consists of 15 residues. CDR3 sequence (DNA): TGTGCCAGCAGCTTTCCCGGGACTAGGGTATACGAGCAGTACTTC. Protein product: CASSFPGTRVYEQYF.

The CDR3 here is CASSVGTSGNIVSNEQFF. DNA of the CDR3: TGTGCCAGCAGCGTCGGGACTAGCGGGAATATAGTCTCTAATGAGCAGTTCTTC. This rearrangement joins TRBV9 to TRBJ2-1; TRBD2 matches at 13 bases. Germline assignment: CDR1 SGDLS and CDR2 YYNGEE. The CDR3 covers 18 residues. V trimming: 2 bases; J trimming: 7 bases; junction bases outside the gene matches: 12.

A single count supports this clone. This chain links TRBV15 with TRBJ1-1, with 8 bases matching TRBD1. Losses at the gene ends were 5 bases for V and 4 bases for J; bases not matched to a gene: 9. CDR1 and CDR2 from the germline V gene are LNHNV and YYDKDF (reference sequence). This CDR3 is 15 amino acids long. CDR3 amino acids: CATSLGQAGGTEAFF. In DNA form, the CDR3 reads TGTGCCACCAGCTTGGGACAGGCGGGGGGCACTGAAGCTTTCTTT.

The rearrangement uses TRBV28 and TRBJ1-6; maybe TRBD1 (5 bases). The V gene lost 6 bases and the J gene lost 10 bases, with 25 bases spanning the gap. CDR1 is MDHEN and CDR2 is SYDVKM in the germline V gene. There are 17 residues in the CDR3. CDR3: CASSSHGASGPSSPLHF. DNA of the CDR3: TGTGCCAGCAGCTCCCACGGGGCAAGCGGGCCTAGCTCACCCCTCCACTTT. Full variable domain (missing parts from reference TRBV28 and TRBJ1-6): DVKVTQSSRYLVKRTGEKVFLECVQDMDHENMFWYRQDPGLGLRLIYFSYDVKMKEKGDIPEGYSVSREKKERFSLILESASTNQTSMYLCASSSHGASGPSSPLHFGNGTRLTVT.

The gene calls are TRBV6-5 and TRBJ2-2; 8 bases map to TRBD2. This CDR3 has 16 amino acids. Germline trimming cut 0 bases from V and 5 bases from J; bases unmatched to any gene: 5. Germline V gene sequence: CDR1 MNHEY, CDR2 SVGAGI. As DNA, the CDR3 is TGTGCCAGCAGTTACTCGAATAGCGGGGCAACCGGGGAGCTGTTTTTT. It codes for CASSYSNSGATGELFF.

The gene calls are TRBV29-1 and TRBJ1-2; 10 bases fit TRBD1. Per the germline V gene, CDR1 is SQVTM and CDR2 is ANQGSEA. The CDR3 sequence is 13 residues long. Losses at the gene ends were 8 bases for V and 3 bases for J; bases not matched to a gene: 6. The CDR3 DNA follows: TGCAGCTTCTCCGGGACAGGGGACTATGGCTACACCTTC. It is translated as CSFSGTGDYGYTF.

The rearrangement joins TRBV9 to TRBJ2-7, with D possibly matching TRBD1 (5 bases). The V end was cut by 0 bases, the J end by 2 bases, with 9 bases between. The CDR3 spans 14 residues. CDR1 and CDR2 (germline): SGDLS, YYNGEE. CDR3: CASSVADNPYEQYF. In DNA form, the CDR3 reads TGTGCCAGCAGCGTAGCGGACAACCCCTACGAGCAGTACTTC.

CDR3 sequence (DNA): TGTGCCATCAGTGGGGGGGGTAGCGGGGCCCCTGAATCAAAATACGAGCAGTACTTC. Protein sequence: CAISGGGSGAPESKYEQYF. The rearrangement joins TRBV10-3 to TRBJ2-7, with TRBD2 identical over 8 bases. Germline lookup yields CDR1 ENHRY and CDR2 SYGVKD. Germline trimming cut 4 bases from V and 4 bases from J; bases unmatched to any gene: 21. The CDR3 is 19 amino acids.

The chain employs TRBV7-2 and TRBJ1-1, with 9 bases aligning to TRBD1. CDR3 length: 14 amino acids. The ends lost 4 bases at V and 7 bases at J; junction bases unmatched: 7. Germline V gives CDR1 SGHTA, CDR2 FQGNSA. The CDR3: CASSSGTGKNEAFF. Here the CDR3 DNA reads TGTGCCAGCAGCTCCGGGACAGGGAAAAATGAAGCTTTCTTT.

The chain combines TRBV7-2 with TRBJ2-4, with D perhaps TRBD1 (6 bases). The germline V gene encodes CDR1 SGHTA and CDR2 FQGNSA. V gave up 5 bases and J gave up 1 base, with 15 bases separating them. The CDR3 covers 16 residues. The chain's CDR3 is CASSPSLRGAKNIQYF. CDR3 DNA: TGTGCCAGCAGCCCCTCTTTAAGGGGGGCCAAAAACATTCAGTACTTC.

The rearrangement links TRBV19 to TRBJ2-7, with 8 positions matching TRBD1. This CDR3 is 13 amino acids long. The J segment lost 4 bases and the V segment lost 7 bases, leaving 6 bases of the junction unmatched. The germline gives CDR1 LNHDA, CDR2 SQIVND (reference sequence). In nucleotides, the CDR3 is TGTGCCAGTAACCTTGGACAGGGTTACGAGCAGTACTTC. Amino acid sequence: CASNLGQGYEQYF.

The chain employs TRBV5-1 and TRBJ1-3; tentative D call: TRBD1 (5 bases). CDR3 size: 14 residues. Germline lookup yields CDR1 SGHRS and CDR2 YFSETQ. Deletions cut 4 bases from V and 2 bases from J, with 10 bases between. The CDR3 DNA reads TGCGCCAGCAGCCGATGGGGGGCTGGAAACACCATATATTTT. Its translation is CASSRWGAGNTIYF.

The rearrangement joins TRBV28 to TRBJ1-1; D not certain. V gave up 2 bases and J gave up 1 base, with 8 bases separating them. Germline V CDR1 and CDR2: MDHEN, SYDVKM. This CDR3 contains 14 residues. The CDR3 reads CASSLAWRNTEAFF. CDR3 nucleotide sequence: TGTGCCAGCAGTTTAGCCTGGCGGAACACTGAAGCTTTCTTT.

The table lists this clone with a count of one. The genes are TRBV9 and TRBJ2-7, with TRBD2 identical over 12 bases. V lost 0 bases, J lost 7 bases, and 2 bases stayed unmatched. Germline assignment: CDR1 SGDLS and CDR2 YYNGEE. The CDR3 length is 14 residues. This chain's CDR3 is CASSVEGLAGEQYF. The CDR3, as DNA: TGTGCCAGCAGCGTAGAAGGACTAGCGGGGGAGCAGTACTTC. Looking up the rest from reference TRBV9 and TRBJ2-7 gives the full variable domain: DSGVTQTPKHLITATGQRVTLRCSPRSGDLSVYWYQQSLDQGLQFLIQYYNGEERAKGNILERFSAQQFPDLHSELNLSSLELGDSALYFCASSVEGLAGEQYFGPGTRLTVT.

The chain combines TRBV15 with TRBJ2-1, with D maybe TRBD1 (6 bases). Deletions cut 1 base from V and 4 bases from J, with 8 bases between. From germline, CDR1 is LNHNV and CDR2 YYDKDF (reference sequence). The CDR3 totals 14 residues. CDR3 in DNA: TGTGCCACCAGCAGAGTGGACAGTTACAATGAGCAGTTCTTC. It encodes CATSRVDSYNEQFF. The whole variable domain, remainder taken from reference TRBV15 and TRBJ2-1, is DAMVIQNPRYQVTQFGKPVTLSCSQTLNHNVMYWYQQKSSQAPKLLFHYYDKDFNNEADTPDNFQSRRPNTSFCFLDIRSPGLGDTAMYLCATSRVDSYNEQFFGPGTRLTVL.

The CDR3 here is CASSYGGQGGTPLHF. The CDR3 DNA is TGTGCCAGCAGTTACGGGGGACAGGGTGGGACACCCCTCCACTTT. The rearrangement uses TRBV6-5 and TRBJ1-6; 9 bases map to TRBD1. J was trimmed by 11 bases and V by 2 bases; bases with no gene match: 7. Per the germline V gene, CDR1 is MNHEY and CDR2 is SVGAGI. The CDR3 extends over 15 amino acids.